Listed below are T cell receptor beta chains from one sample, sequenced in a study of beta chain features in type 1 diabetes. The repertoire was sequenced with immunoSEQ multiplex PCR; TCRdb's copy has only in-frame clones and lacks some. The table lists 130,000 to 150,000 clones, 13% of them singletons. Sequencing was carried out using central memory CD4+ T cells from blood. The receptor set was obtained from a young man with type 1 diabetes. The CDR3 runs from the conserved cysteine through the conserved F or W. D genes are given only for firm matches. Size tells how often a clone was seen (once, few, many) or the class of an expanded clone, and some rows leave it out.

v_call: TRBV6-1; clone_size: NA; d_call: NA; j_call: TRBJ2-7; cdr3_aa: CASSEMASYEQYF; cdr3_nt: TGTGCCAGCAGTGAGATGGCTTCCTACGAGCAGTACTTC
v_call: TRBV4-1; clone_size: NA; d_call: NA; j_call: TRBJ2-1; cdr3_aa: CASSQGWVPYNEQFF; cdr3_nt: TGCGCCAGCAGCCAAGGCTGGGTACCTTACAATGAGCAGTTCTTC
v_call: TRBV6-6; clone_size: few; d_call: NA; j_call: TRBJ1-2; cdr3_aa: CASSYLETRVYGYTF; cdr3_nt: TGTGCCAGCAGTTACCTCGAAACGAGGGTTTATGGCTACACCTTC
v_call: TRBV20-1; clone_size: many; d_call: NA; j_call: TRBJ1-2; cdr3_aa: CSAREGGGYTF; cdr3_nt: TGCAGTGCTAGAGAGGGAGGAGGCTACACCTTC
v_call: TRBV9; clone_size: NA; d_call: NA; j_call: TRBJ2-1; cdr3_aa: CASSVGQIDNEQFF; cdr3_nt: TGTGCCAGCAGCGTAGGTCAGATAGACAATGAGCAGTTCTTC
v_call: TRBV2; clone_size: few; d_call: NA; j_call: TRBJ2-2; cdr3_aa: CASSAGLTGELFF; cdr3_nt: TGTGCCAGCAGCGCCGGACTAACCGGGGAGCTGTTTTTT
v_call: TRBV27; clone_size: few; d_call: NA; j_call: TRBJ2-7; cdr3_aa: CASSPRPGDEQYF; cdr3_nt: TGTGCCAGCAGCCCGAGGCCTGGGGACGAGCAGTACTTC
v_call: TRBV5-1; clone_size: NA; d_call: NA; j_call: TRBJ2-2; cdr3_aa: CASSLSPRTENTGELFF; cdr3_nt: TGCGCCAGCAGCTTGAGCCCAAGGACAGAAAACACCGGGGAGCTGTTTTTT
v_call: TRBV13; clone_size: NA; d_call: TRBD1; j_call: TRBJ1-1; cdr3_aa: CASSSAGQGYAFF; cdr3_nt: TGTGCCAGCAGCTCAGCAGGACAGGGTTACGCTTTCTTT
v_call: TRBV13; clone_size: many; d_call: NA; j_call: TRBJ2-7; cdr3_aa: CASSSRPGGPSSYEQYF; cdr3_nt: TGTGCCAGCAGCTCCCGCCCCGGGGGACCCAGCTCCTACGAGCAGTACTTC
v_call: TRBV18; clone_size: many; d_call: NA; j_call: TRBJ2-4; cdr3_aa: CASSPEIGTNIQYF; cdr3_nt: TGTGCCAGCTCACCGGAGATAGGGACAAACATTCAGTACTTC
v_call: TRBV5-6; clone_size: few; d_call: TRBD1; j_call: TRBJ1-1; cdr3_aa: CASRQGTANTEAFF; cdr3_nt: TGTGCCAGCAGACAAGGGACAGCGAACACTGAAGCTTTCTTT
v_call: TRBV27; clone_size: many; d_call: TRBD2; j_call: TRBJ2-5; cdr3_aa: CASSLLGGGGQETQYF; cdr3_nt: TGTGCCAGCAGTTTACTGGGCGGGGGGGGCCAAGAGACCCAGTACTTC
v_call: TRBV6-4; clone_size: few; d_call: TRBD1; j_call: TRBJ2-3; cdr3_aa: CASSQDRDGDTQYF; cdr3_nt: TGTGCCAGCAGCCAGGACAGGGATGGGGATACGCAGTATTTT
v_call: TRBV30; clone_size: NA; d_call: NA; j_call: TRBJ1-2; cdr3_aa: CAWSVGTWRAGYTF; cdr3_nt: TGTGCCTGGAGCGTGGGGACATGGAGGGCCGGCTACACCTTC
v_call: TRBV10-3; clone_size: few; d_call: TRBD1; j_call: TRBJ1-2; cdr3_aa: CAIRGTASLYGYTF; cdr3_nt: TGTGCCATCAGAGGGACAGCATCCCTGTATGGCTACACCTTC
v_call: TRBV30; clone_size: few; d_call: NA; j_call: TRBJ1-1; cdr3_aa: CACPKQGSMTEAFF; cdr3_nt: TGTGCCTGTCCCAAGCAGGGATCAATGACTGAAGCTTTCTTT
v_call: TRBV10-3; clone_size: few; d_call: TRBD1; j_call: TRBJ2-7; cdr3_aa: CAIRTQDRVEQYF; cdr3_nt: TGTGCCATCAGGACCCAAGACAGGGTTGAGCAGTACTTC
v_call: TRBV29-1; clone_size: NA; d_call: NA; j_call: TRBJ1-2; cdr3_aa: CSGGTGNYGYTF; cdr3_nt: TGCAGCGGGGGGACTGGGAACTATGGCTACACCTTC
v_call: TRBV7-9; clone_size: NA; d_call: NA; j_call: TRBJ2-3; cdr3_aa: CASSFFRDFGTDTQYF; cdr3_nt: TGTGCCAGCAGCTTTTTCCGGGACTTCGGCACAGATACGCAGTATTTT
v_call: TRBV5-4; clone_size: few; d_call: NA; j_call: TRBJ2-5; cdr3_aa: CASSSTTSVGETQYF; cdr3_nt: TGTGCCAGCAGCTCGACGACTTCGGTGGGTGAGACCCAGTACTTC
v_call: TRBV7-9; clone_size: NA; d_call: NA; j_call: TRBJ1-2; cdr3_aa: CASSFDTGGYTF; cdr3_nt: TGTGCCAGCAGCTTCGACACGGGCGGCTACACCTTC
v_call: TRBV7-7; clone_size: NA; d_call: NA; j_call: TRBJ2-2; cdr3_aa: CASSFEYSNTGELFF; cdr3_nt: TGTGCCAGCAGCTTTGAGTATTCGAACACCGGGGAGCTGTTTTTT
v_call: TRBV7-9; clone_size: medium-sized; d_call: TRBD1; j_call: TRBJ2-5; cdr3_aa: CASSLSGTGKQETQYF; cdr3_nt: TGTGCCAGCAGCTTATCTGGGACAGGGAAGCAAGAGACCCAGTACTTC
v_call: TRBV11-2; clone_size: few; d_call: NA; j_call: TRBJ2-1; cdr3_aa: CASSLGGWQFF; cdr3_nt: TGTGCCAGCAGCTTAGGTGGGTGGCAGTTCTTC
v_call: TRBV19; clone_size: NA; d_call: NA; j_call: TRBJ2-3; cdr3_aa: CATRRLDTDTQYF; cdr3_nt: TGTGCCACTCGGCGGCTGGACACAGATACGCAGTATTTT